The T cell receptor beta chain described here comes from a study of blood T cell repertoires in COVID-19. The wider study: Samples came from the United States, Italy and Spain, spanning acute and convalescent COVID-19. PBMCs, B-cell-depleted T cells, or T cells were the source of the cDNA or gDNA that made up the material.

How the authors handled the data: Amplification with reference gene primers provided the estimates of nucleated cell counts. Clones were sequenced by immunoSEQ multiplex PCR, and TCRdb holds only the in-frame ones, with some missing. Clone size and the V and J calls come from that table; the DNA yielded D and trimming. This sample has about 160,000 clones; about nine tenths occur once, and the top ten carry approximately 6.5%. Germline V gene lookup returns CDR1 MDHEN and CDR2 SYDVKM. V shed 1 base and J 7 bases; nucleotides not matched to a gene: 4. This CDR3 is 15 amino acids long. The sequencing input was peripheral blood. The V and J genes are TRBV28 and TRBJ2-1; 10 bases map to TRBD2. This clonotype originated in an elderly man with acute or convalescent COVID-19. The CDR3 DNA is TGTGCCAGCAGTTTATCCAGCGGGGGGGCAAATGAGCAGTTCTTC. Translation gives CASSLSSGGANEQFF.